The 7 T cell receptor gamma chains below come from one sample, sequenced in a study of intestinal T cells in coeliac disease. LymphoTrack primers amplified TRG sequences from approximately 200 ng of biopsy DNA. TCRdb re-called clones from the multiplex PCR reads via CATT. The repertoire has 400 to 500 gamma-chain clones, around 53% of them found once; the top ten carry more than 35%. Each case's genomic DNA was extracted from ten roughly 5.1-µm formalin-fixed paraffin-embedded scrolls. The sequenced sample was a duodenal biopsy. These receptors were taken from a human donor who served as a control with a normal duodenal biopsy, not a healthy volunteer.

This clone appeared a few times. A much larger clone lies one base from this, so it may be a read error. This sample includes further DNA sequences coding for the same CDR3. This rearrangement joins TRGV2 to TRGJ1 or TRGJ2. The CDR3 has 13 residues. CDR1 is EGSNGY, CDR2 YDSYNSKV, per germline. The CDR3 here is CATWDGRYYKKLF. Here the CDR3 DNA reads TGTGCCACCTGGGACGGGCGGTATTATAAGAAACTCTTC.

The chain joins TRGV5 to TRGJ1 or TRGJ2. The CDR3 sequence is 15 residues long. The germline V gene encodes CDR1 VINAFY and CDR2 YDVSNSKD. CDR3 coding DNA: TGTGCACCTGGGACAGGCTGGGGGGATTATTATAAGAAACTCTTT. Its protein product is CAPGTGWGDYYKKLF.

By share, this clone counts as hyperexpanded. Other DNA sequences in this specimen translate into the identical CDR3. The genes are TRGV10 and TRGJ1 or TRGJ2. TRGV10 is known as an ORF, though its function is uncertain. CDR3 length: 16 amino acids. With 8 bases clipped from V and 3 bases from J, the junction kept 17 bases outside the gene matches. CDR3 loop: CAAWDFMVVSYYKKLF. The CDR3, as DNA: TGTGCTGCGTGGGATTTTATGGTCGTAAGTTATTATAAGAAACTCTTT.

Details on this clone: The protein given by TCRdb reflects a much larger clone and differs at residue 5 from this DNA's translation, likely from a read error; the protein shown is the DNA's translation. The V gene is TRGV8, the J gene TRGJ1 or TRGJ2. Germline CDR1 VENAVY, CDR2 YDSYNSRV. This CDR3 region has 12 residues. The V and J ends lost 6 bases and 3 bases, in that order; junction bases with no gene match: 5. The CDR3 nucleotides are TGTGCCACCTGGAAATTTTATTATAAGAAACTCTTT. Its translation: CATWKFYYKKLF.

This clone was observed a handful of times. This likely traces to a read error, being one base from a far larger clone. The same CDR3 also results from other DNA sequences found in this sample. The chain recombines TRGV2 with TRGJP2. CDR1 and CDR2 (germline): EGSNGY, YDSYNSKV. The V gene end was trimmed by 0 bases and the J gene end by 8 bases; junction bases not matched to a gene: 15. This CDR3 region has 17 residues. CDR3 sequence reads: CATWDGPPTVGDWIKTF. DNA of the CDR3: TGTGCCACCTGGGACGGGCCGCCCACCGTTGGGGATTGGATCAAGACGTTT.

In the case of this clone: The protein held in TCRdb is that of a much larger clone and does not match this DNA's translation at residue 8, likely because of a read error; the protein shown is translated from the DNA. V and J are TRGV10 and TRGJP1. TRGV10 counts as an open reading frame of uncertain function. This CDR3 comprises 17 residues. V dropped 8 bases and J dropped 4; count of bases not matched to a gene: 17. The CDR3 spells CAAWDYGMVGTGWFKIF. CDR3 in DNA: TGTGCTGCGTGGGATTATGGGATGGTCGGCACTGGTTGGTTCAAGATATTT.

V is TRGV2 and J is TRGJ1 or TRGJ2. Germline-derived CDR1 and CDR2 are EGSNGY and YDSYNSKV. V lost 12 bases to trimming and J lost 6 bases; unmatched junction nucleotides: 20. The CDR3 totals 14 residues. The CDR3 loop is CAHLGRPDCYKKLF. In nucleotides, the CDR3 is TGTGCCCACCTGGGACGGCCCGATTGTTATAAGAAACTCTTT.